This T cell receptor (beta chain) was recovered during a study of OX40 agonist ivuxolimab in advanced cancers. Using immunoSEQ multiplex PCR, the repertoire was profiled, and TCRdb retains in-frame clones only, with some absent. The table has 50,000 to 70,000 clones, approximately 85% seen once. Trimming took off 1 base at V and 2 bases at J, with 8 bases between the two ends. Germline V lookup: CDR1 MNHEY, CDR2 SMNVEV (reference sequence). The CDR3 is made up of 15 amino acids. V and J are TRBV27 and TRBJ2-2, with a tentative D call TRBD2 (6 bases). The clonotype was recovered from an adult with an advanced solid tumor such as melanoma, head and neck, liver or kidney cancer. The sample was CD4+ or CD8+ T cells sorted from blood, taken in a trial of the OX40 agonist ivuxolimab. This CDR3 reads CASSLYGSNTGELFF. The CDR3 nucleotides read TGTGCCAGCAGTTTATACGGGAGTAACACCGGGGAGCTGTTTTTT.